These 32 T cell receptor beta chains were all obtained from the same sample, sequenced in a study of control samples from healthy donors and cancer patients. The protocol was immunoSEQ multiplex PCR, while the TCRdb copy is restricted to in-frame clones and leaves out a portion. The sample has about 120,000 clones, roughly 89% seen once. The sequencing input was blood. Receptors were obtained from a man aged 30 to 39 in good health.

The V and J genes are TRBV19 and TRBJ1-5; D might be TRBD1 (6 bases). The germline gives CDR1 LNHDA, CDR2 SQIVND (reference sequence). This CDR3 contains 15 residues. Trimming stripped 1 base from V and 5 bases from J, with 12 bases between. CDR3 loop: CASSIGGGGHQPQHF. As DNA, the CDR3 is TGTGCCAGTAGTATAGGAGGGGGAGGCCATCAGCCCCAGCATTTT.

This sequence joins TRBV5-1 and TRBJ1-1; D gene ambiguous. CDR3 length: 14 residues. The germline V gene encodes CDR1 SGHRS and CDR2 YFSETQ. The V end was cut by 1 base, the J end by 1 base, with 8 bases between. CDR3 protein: CASSLRVPNTEAFF. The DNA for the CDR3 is TGCGCCAGCAGCTTGCGGGTTCCGAACACTGAAGCTTTCTTT. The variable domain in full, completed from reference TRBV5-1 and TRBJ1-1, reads KAGVTQTPRYLIKTRGQQVTLSCSPISGHRSVSWYQQTPGQGLQFLFEYFSETQRNKGNFPGRFSGRQFSNSRSEMNVSTLELGDSALYLCASSLRVPNTEAFFGQGTRLTVV.

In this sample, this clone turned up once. This CDR3 reads CATPGLRGTRETQYF. In nucleotides, the CDR3 is TGTGCCACCCCCGGCCTCCGGGGGACCCGAGAGACCCAGTACTTC. This chain uses TRBV24-1 with TRBJ2-5, with D possibly being TRBD2 (6 bases). This CDR3 has 15 residues. Trimming removed 9 bases from V and 4 bases from J, with 20 bases in between. Germline V gene sequence: CDR1 KGHDR, CDR2 SFDVKD.

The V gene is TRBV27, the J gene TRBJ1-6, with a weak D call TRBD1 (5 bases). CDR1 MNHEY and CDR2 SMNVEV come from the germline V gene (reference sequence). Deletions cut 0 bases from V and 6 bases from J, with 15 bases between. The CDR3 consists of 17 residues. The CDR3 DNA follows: TGTGCCAGCAGTTTATCGTCGGGGGGACGGTTTAATTCACCCCTCCACTTT. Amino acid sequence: CASSLSSGGRFNSPLHF.

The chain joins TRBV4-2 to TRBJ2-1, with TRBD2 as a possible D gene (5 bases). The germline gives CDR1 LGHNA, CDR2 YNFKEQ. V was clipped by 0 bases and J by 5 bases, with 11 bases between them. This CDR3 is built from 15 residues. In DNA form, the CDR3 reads TGTGCCAGCAGCCAAGATTATCTAGCAAACAATGAGCAGTTCTTC. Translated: CASSQDYLANNEQFF.

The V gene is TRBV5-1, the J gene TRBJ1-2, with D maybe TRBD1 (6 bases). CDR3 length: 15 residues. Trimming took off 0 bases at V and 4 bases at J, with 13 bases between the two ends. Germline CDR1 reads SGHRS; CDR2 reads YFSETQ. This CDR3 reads CASSLEQGETYGYTF. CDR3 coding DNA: TGCGCCAGCAGCTTGGAACAGGGCGAGACCTATGGCTACACCTTC. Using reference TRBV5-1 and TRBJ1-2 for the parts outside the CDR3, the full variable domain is KAGVTQTPRYLIKTRGQQVTLSCSPISGHRSVSWYQQTPGQGLQFLFEYFSETQRNKGNFPGRFSGRQFSNSRSEMNVSTLELGDSALYLCASSLEQGETYGYTFGSGTRLTVV.

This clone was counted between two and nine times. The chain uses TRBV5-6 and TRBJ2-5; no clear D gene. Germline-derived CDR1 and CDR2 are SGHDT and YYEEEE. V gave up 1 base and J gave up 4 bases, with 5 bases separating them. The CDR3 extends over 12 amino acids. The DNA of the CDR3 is TGTGCCAGCAGCTTGTGGGGAGAGACCCAGTACTTC. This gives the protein CASSLWGETQYF.

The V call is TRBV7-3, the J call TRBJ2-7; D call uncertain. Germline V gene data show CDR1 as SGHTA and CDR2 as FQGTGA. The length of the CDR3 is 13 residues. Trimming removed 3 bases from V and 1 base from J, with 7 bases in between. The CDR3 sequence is CASSLAQSYEQYF. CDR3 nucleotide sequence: TGTGCCAGCAGCTTGGCACAGTCCTACGAGCAGTACTTC.

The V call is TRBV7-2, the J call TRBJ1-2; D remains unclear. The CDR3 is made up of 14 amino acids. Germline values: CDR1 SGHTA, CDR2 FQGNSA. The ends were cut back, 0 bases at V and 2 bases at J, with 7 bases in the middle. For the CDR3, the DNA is TGTGCCAGCAGCTTAGCGAGAGAGAACTATGGCTACACCTTC. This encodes CASSLARENYGYTF.

The CDR3 spells CASSLVAEKLFF. CDR3 bases: TGTGCCAGTAGTTTAGTTGCGGAAAAACTGTTTTTT. This chain uses TRBV19 with TRBJ1-4; D not resolved. CDR1 and CDR2 (germline): LNHDA, SQIVND (reference sequence). Between the trimmed V and J ends, which lost 5 bases and 8 bases, there was a span of 9 bases. CDR3 length equals 12 residues.

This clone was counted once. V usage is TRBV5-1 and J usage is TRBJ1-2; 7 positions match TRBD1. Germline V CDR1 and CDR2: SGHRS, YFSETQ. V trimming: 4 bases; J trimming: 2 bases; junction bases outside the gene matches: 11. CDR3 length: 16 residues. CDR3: CASSLEGGRGNYGYTF. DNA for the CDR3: TGCGCCAGCAGCCTGGAGGGCGGCAGGGGGAACTATGGCTACACCTTC.

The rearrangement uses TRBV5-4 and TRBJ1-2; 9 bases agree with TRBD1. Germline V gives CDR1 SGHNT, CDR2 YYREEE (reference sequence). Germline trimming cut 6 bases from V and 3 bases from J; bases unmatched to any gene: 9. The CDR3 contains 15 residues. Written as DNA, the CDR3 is TGTGCCAGCACCAACGGACAGGGGCCTCACTATGGCTACACCTTC. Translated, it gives CASTNGQGPHYGYTF.

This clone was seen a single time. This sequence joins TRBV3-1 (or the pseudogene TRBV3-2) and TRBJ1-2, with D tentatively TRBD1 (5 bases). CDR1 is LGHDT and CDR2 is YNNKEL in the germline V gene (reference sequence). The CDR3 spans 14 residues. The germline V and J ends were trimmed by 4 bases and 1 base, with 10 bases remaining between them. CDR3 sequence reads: CASSLSTVNYGYTF. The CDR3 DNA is TGTGCCAGCAGCCTTTCGACAGTTAACTATGGCTACACCTTC.

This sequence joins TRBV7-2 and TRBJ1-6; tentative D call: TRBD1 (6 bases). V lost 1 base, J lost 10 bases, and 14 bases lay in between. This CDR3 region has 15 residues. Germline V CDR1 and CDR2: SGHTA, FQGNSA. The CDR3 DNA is TGTGCCAGCAGCTTAGGGTTCAGGGGAGACTCACCCCTCCACTTT. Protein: CASSLGFRGDSPLHF.

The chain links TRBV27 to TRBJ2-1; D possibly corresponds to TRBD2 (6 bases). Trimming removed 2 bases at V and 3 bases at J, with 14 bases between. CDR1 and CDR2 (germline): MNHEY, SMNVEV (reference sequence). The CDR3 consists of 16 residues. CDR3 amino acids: CASSLGGVSLYNEQFF. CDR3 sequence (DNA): TGTGCCAGCAGTTTAGGAGGGGTCAGCCTCTACAATGAGCAGTTCTTC.

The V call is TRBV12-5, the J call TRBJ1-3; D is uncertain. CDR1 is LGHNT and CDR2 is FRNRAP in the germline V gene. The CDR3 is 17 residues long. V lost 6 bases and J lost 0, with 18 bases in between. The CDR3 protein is CASGPGFGAGSGNTIYF. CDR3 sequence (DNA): TGTGCTAGTGGCCCTGGGTTCGGCGCCGGCTCTGGAAACACCATATATTTT.

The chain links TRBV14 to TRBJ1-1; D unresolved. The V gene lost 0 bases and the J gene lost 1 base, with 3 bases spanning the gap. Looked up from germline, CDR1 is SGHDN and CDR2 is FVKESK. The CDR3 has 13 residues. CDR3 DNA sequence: TGTGCCAGCAGCCAAGAAGGGAACACTGAAGCTTTCTTT. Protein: CASSQEGNTEAFF.

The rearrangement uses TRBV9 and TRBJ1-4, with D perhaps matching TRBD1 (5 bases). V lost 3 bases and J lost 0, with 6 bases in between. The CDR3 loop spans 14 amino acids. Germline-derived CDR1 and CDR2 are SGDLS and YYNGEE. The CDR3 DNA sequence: TGTGCCAGCAGCGGGGGCGCAACTAATGAAAAACTGTTTTTT. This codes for CASSGGATNEKLFF.

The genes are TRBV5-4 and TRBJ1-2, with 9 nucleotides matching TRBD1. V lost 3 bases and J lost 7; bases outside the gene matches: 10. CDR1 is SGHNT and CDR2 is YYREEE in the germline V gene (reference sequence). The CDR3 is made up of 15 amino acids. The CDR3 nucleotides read TGTGCCAGCAGCTCCTACTGGACAGGGGAGGGTGGCTACACCTTC. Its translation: CASSSYWTGEGGYTF.

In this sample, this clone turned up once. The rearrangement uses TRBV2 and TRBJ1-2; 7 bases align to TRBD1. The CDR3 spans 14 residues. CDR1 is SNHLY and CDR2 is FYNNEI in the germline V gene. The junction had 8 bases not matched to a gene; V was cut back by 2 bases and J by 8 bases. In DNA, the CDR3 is TGTGCCAGCAGTGAAAACGGGGTAGGGGGCGGCTACACCTTC. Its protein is CASSENGVGGGYTF. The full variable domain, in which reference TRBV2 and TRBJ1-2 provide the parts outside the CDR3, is EPEVTQTPSHQVTQMGQEVILRCVPISNHLYFYWYRQILGQKVEFLVSFYNNEISEKSEIFDDQFSVERPDGSNFTLKIRSTKLEDSAMYFCASSENGVGGGYTFGSGTRLTVV.

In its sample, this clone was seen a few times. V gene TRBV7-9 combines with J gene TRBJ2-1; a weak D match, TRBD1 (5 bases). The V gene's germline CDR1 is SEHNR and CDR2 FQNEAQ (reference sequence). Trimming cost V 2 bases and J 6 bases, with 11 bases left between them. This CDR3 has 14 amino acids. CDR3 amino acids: CASSLQGYTNEQFF. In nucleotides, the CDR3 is TGTGCCAGCAGCTTACAGGGATATACCAATGAGCAGTTCTTC.

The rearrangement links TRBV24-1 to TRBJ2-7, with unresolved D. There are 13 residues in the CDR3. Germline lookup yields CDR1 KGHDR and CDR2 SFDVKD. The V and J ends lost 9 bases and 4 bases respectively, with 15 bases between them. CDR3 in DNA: TGTGCCACCGGAACCGGGTCACCATACGAGCAGTACTTC. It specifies CATGTGSPYEQYF.

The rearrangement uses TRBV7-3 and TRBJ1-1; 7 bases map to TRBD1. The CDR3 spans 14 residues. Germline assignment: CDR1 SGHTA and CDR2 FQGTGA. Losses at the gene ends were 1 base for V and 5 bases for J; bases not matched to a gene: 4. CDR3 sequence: CASSLSGTATEAFF. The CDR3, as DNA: TGTGCCAGCAGCTTAAGTGGGACAGCGACTGAAGCTTTCTTT.

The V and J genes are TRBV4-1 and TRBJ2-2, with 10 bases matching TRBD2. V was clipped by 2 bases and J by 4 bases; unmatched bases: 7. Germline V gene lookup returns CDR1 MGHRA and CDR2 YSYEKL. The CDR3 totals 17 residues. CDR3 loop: CASSQTSGDGSTGELFF. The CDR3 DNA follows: TGCGCCAGCAGCCAAACTAGCGGGGACGGGAGCACCGGGGAGCTGTTTTTT.

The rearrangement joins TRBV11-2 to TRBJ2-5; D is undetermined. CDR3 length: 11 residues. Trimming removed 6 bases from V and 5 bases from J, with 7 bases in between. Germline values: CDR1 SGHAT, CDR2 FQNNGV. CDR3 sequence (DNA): TGTGCCAGCAGTGGCTCCGAGACCCAGTACTTC. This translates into CASSGSETQYF. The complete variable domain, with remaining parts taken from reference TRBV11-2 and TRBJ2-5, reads EAGVAQSPRYKIIEKRQSVAFWCNPISGHATLYWYQQILGQGPKLLIQFQNNGVVDDSQLPKDRFSAERLKGVDSTLKIQPAKLEDSAVYLCASSGSETQYFGPGTRLLVL.

The CDR3 loop is CASSPRTTDTQYF. CDR3 bases: TGTGCCAGCTCACCTAGGACGACAGATACGCAGTATTTT. The rearrangement joins TRBV18 to TRBJ2-3; D gene ambiguous. CDR1 and CDR2 (germline): KGHSH, LQKENI. V lost 3 bases and J 3 bases, leaving 7 bases between the germline ends. This CDR3 has 13 residues.

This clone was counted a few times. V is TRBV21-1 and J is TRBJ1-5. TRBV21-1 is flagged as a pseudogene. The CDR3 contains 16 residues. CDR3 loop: CASSTSRGNSNQPQHF. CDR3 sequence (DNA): TGTGCCAGCAGCACTTCCCGGGGGAATAGCAATCAGCCCCAGCATTTT.

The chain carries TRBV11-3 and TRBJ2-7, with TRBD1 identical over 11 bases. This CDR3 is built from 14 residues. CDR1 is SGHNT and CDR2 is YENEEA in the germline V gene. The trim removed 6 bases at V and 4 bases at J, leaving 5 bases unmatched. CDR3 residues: CASRPRDRGYEQYF. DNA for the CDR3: TGTGCCAGCAGACCCCGGGACAGGGGGTACGAGCAGTACTTC.

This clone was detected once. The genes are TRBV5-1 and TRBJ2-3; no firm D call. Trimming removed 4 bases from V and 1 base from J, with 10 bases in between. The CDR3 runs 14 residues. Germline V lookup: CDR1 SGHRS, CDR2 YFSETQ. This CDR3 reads CASSQTGGTDTQYF. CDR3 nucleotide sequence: TGCGCCAGCAGCCAGACTGGGGGCACAGATACGCAGTATTTT.

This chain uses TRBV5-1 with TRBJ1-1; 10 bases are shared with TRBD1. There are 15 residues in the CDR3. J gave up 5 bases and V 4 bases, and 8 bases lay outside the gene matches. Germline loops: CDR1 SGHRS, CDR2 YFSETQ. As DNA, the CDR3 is TGCGCCAGCAGCCCGACAGGGGGCGAAAAAACTGAAGCTTTCTTT. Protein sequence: CASSPTGGEKTEAFF. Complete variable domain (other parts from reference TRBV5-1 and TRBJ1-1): KAGVTQTPRYLIKTRGQQVTLSCSPISGHRSVSWYQQTPGQGLQFLFEYFSETQRNKGNFPGRFSGRQFSNSRSEMNVSTLELGDSALYLCASSPTGGEKTEAFFGQGTRLTVV.

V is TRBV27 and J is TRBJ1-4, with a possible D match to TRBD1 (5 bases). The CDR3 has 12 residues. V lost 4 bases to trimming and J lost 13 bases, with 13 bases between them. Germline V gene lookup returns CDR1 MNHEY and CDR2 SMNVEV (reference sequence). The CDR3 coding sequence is TGTGCCAGCAGTTCCCCAGGGTGGCGACTGTTTTTT. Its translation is CASSSPGWRLFF.

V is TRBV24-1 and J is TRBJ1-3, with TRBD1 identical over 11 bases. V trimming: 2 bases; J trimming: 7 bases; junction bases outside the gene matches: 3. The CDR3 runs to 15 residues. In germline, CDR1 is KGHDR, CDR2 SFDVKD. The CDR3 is CATSDWGQGENTIYF. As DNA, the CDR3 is TGTGCCACCAGTGATTGGGGACAGGGGGAGAACACCATATATTTT.